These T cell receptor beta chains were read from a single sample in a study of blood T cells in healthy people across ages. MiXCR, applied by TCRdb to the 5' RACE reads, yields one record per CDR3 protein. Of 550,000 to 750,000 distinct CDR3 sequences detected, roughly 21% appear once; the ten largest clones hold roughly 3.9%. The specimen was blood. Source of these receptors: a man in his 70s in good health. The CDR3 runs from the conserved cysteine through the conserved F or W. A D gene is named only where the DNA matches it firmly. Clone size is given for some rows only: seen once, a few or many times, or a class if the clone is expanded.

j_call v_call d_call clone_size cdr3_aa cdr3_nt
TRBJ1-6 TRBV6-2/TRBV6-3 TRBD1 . CASSSDRGRSPLHF TGTGCCAGCAGTTCGGACAGGGGGCGTTCACCCCTCCACTTT
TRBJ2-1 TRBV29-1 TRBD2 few CSVELAGGNYNEQFF TGCAGCGTTGAACTAGCGGGGGGCAACTACAATGAGCAGTTCTTC
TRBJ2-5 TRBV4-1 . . CASSPGDRQGGETQYF TGCGCCAGCAGCCCAGGAGATAGACAGGGAGGGGAGACCCAGTACTTC
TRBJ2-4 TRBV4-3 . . CAGSQEGKQAKNIQYF TGCGCCGGCAGCCAAGAGGGAAAACAGGCCAAAAACATTCAGTACTTC
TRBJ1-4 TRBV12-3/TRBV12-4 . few CASSQNVEKLFF TGTGCCAGCAGTCAGAATGTCGAAAAACTGTTTTTT
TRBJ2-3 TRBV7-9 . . CASSVTQGLSSTDTQYF TGTGCCAGCAGCGTCACCCAGGGACTTTCTAGCACAGATACGCAGTATTTT
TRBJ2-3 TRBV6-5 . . CASRSSPDTQYF TGTGCCAGCCGTAGCAGCCCAGATACGCAGTATTTT
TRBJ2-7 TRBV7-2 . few CASSFGQGFDEQYF TGTGCCAGCAGCTTTGGTCAGGGTTTCGACGAGCAGTACTTC
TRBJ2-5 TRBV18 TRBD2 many CASSPGTSGYQETQYF TGTGCCAGCAGCCCCGGGACTAGCGGGTACCAAGAGACCCAGTACTTC
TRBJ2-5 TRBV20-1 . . CSASGGPLQETQYF TGCAGTGCTAGCGGGGGCCCGCTCCAAGAGACCCAGTACTTC
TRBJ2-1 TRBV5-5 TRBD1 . CASSLLTGGYNEPFF TGTGCCAGCAGCCTACTGACAGGGGGCTACAATGAGCCGTTCTTC
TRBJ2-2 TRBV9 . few CASSVGDMNTGELFF TGTGCCAGCAGCGTAGGGGACATGAACACCGGGGAGCTGTTTTTT
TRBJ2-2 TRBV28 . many CASSLRSGTVTGELFF TGTGCCAGCAGTTTAAGGAGCGGTACCGTCACCGGGGAGCTGTTTTTT
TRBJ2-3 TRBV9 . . CASSSSAGKSDTQYF TGTGCCAGCAGCTCCAGTGCGGGGAAATCAGATACGCAGTATTTT
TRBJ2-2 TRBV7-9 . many CASSLEGAGELFF TGCGCCAGCAGCTTGGAAGGAGCAGGGGAGCTGTTTTTT
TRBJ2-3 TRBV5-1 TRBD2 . CASSLDGTSGRGTDTQYF TGCGCCAGCAGCTTGGATGGGACTAGCGGGAGGGGCACAGATACGCAGTATTTT
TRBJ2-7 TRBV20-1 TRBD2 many CSARYARGSNEQYF TGCAGTGCTAGATATGCGCGCGGGAGCAACGAGCAGTACTTC
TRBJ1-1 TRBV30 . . CAWSVPGGNTEAFF TGTGCCTGGAGTGTACCCGGGGGCAACACTGAAGCTTTCTTT
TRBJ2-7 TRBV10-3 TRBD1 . CAISDTGTGFSYEQYF TGTGCCATCAGTGATACCGGGACAGGGTTCTCCTACGAGCAGTACTTC
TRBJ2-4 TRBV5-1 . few CASSDLAKNIQYF TGCGCCAGCAGCGATCTAGCCAAAAACATTCAGTACTTC
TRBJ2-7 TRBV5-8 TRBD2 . CASSLILAGNEQYF TGTGCCAGCAGCTTGATTCTAGCGGGTAACGAGCAGTACTTC
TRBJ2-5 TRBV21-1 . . CASSKERRGRQETQYF TGTGCCAGCAGCAAAGAAAGGAGGGGGCGCCAAGAGACCCAGTACTTC
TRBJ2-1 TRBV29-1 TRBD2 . CSVDAEREGPTTTYNEQFF TGCAGCGTCGACGCTGAGCGGGAGGGCCCGACAACGACATACAATGAGCAGTTCTTC
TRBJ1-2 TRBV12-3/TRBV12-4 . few CASSQGGGTYGYTF TGTGCCAGCAGCCAAGGAGGCGGAACCTATGGCTACACCTTC
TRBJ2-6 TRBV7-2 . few CASSPPRVAGANVLTF TGTGCCAGCAGCCCCCCCCGGGTGGCTGGGGCCAACGTCCTGACTTTC
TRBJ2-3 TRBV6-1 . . CASSEGWTGGDTQYF TGTGCCAGCAGTGAGGGTTGGACCGGGGGAGATACGCAGTATTTT
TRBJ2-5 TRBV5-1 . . CASSLMSGRETQYF TGCGCCAGCAGCTTGATGTCAGGGCGAGAGACCCAGTACTTC
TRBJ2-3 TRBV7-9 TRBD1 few CASSLGQSSTDTQYF TGTGCCAGCAGCCTGGGACAGTCCAGCACAGATACGCAGTATTTT